These T cell receptor beta chains were read from a single sample in a study of T cell responses to AZD1222 COVID-19 vaccine. Libraries were prepared by immunoSEQ multiplex PCR; TCRdb keeps only in-frame clonotypes and omits some of them. The sample lists about 130,000 clones, roughly 90% seen once, with 4.2% in the top ten. This specimen was peripheral blood, taken on day 0 of AZD1222 vaccination. Every receptor here comes from an adult in good health. Both conserved end residues are part of each CDR3. A D gene is named only where the DNA matches it firmly.

v_call: TRBV7-3
d_call: TRBD2
j_call: TRBJ2-2
cdr3_aa: CASQLAGDTGELFF
cdr3_nt: TGTGCCAGCCAGTTAGCGGGGGACACCGGGGAGCTGTTTTTT

v_call: TRBV5-4
d_call: .
j_call: TRBJ2-7
cdr3_aa: CASTDYEQYF
cdr3_nt: TGTGCCAGCACCGACTACGAGCAGTACTTC

v_call: TRBV29-1
d_call: TRBD1
j_call: TRBJ2-7
cdr3_aa: CSVAPGTGSSYEQYF
cdr3_nt: TGCAGCGTCGCACCCGGGACAGGGTCCTCCTACGAGCAGTACTTC

v_call: TRBV28
d_call: .
j_call: TRBJ1-6
cdr3_aa: CASIRQYNSPLHF
cdr3_nt: TGTGCCAGCATAAGGCAATATAATTCACCCCTCCACTTT

v_call: TRBV24-1
d_call: .
j_call: TRBJ1-5
cdr3_aa: CATKVLLTVWNQPQHF
cdr3_nt: TGTGCCACCAAAGTACTTTTGACAGTGTGGAATCAGCCCCAGCATTTT

v_call: TRBV5-1
d_call: .
j_call: TRBJ2-2
cdr3_aa: CASSLGGGFGGELFF
cdr3_nt: TGCGCCAGCAGCTTGGGAGGAGGTTTCGGCGGGGAGCTGTTTTTT

v_call: TRBV5-6
d_call: .
j_call: TRBJ2-5
cdr3_aa: CASSPGGVSETQYF
cdr3_nt: TGTGCCAGCAGCCCCGGTGGGGTATCGGAGACCCAGTACTTC

v_call: TRBV2
d_call: .
j_call: TRBJ2-7
cdr3_aa: CATKRQETYEQYF
cdr3_nt: TGTGCCACCAAGAGACAGGAAACCTACGAGCAGTACTTC

v_call: TRBV7-3
d_call: .
j_call: TRBJ2-2
cdr3_aa: CASSLEGSNTGELFF
cdr3_nt: TGTGCCAGCAGCTTGGAGGGGTCTAACACCGGGGAGCTGTTTTTT

v_call: TRBV5-1
d_call: .
j_call: TRBJ2-2
cdr3_aa: CASSLDGALSGELFF
cdr3_nt: TGCGCCAGCAGCTTGGATGGGGCACTCTCCGGGGAGCTGTTTTTT

v_call: TRBV27
d_call: .
j_call: TRBJ1-5
cdr3_aa: CASSFVGNNQPQHF
cdr3_nt: TGTGCCAGCAGTTTTGTGGGCAACAATCAGCCCCAGCATTTT

v_call: TRBV5-1
d_call: .
j_call: TRBJ2-5
cdr3_aa: CASSSGSQETQYF
cdr3_nt: TGCGCCAGCAGCTCCGGGTCCCAAGAGACCCAGTACTTC

v_call: TRBV28
d_call: .
j_call: TRBJ1-5
cdr3_aa: CASSPSGHQPQHF
cdr3_nt: TGTGCCAGCAGTCCGTCGGGACATCAGCCCCAGCATTTT

v_call: TRBV27
d_call: .
j_call: TRBJ2-7
cdr3_aa: CASSLGPEGSYEQYF
cdr3_nt: TGTGCCAGCAGTTTGGGGCCGGAGGGATCCTACGAGCAGTACTTC

v_call: TRBV6-6
d_call: .
j_call: TRBJ2-5
cdr3_aa: CASSYRAGVQETQYF
cdr3_nt: TGTGCCAGCAGTTACAGGGCAGGGGTTCAAGAGACCCAGTACTTC

v_call: TRBV7-3
d_call: .
j_call: TRBJ2-3
cdr3_aa: CASSPRAGRTDTQYF
cdr3_nt: TGTGCCAGCAGTCCTCGTGCAGGGCGCACAGATACGCAGTATTTT

v_call: TRBV29-1
d_call: .
j_call: TRBJ2-6
cdr3_aa: CSVTGANVLTF
cdr3_nt: TGCAGCGTGACTGGGGCCAACGTCCTGACTTTC

v_call: TRBV11-2
d_call: .
j_call: TRBJ1-1
cdr3_aa: CASSLENQIEAFF
cdr3_nt: TGTGCCAGCAGCTTAGAGAACCAAATTGAAGCTTTCTTT